This T cell receptor beta chain was recorded in a study of shared clonotypes between healthy human individuals. Trimming removed 4 bases at V and 2 bases at J, with 10 bases between. Germline V lookup: CDR1 SGHDT, CDR2 YYEEEE. The CDR3 contains 13 residues. Study-wide points: Across four donors, naive CD4 shared around 5%, naive CD8 3% to 3.5%, memory CD4 more than 2%, memory CD8 0.4%.

Splitting of each subset's genomic DNA was done evenly across several immunoSEQ plates. Repertoires were generated with immunoSEQ multiplex PCR, while TCRdb's copy carries only in-frame clones and drops some. The sample has about 190,000 clones; 66% are singletons. Comment on this clone: What it binds is not known.

The donor population consisted of healthy HIV-negative adults with no recent acute infections or vaccinations. The receptor's source is a man in his thirties or forties in good health. This chain joins TRBV5-6 and TRBJ2-7; unclear D gene. Sequencing used memory CD4+ T cells sorted from blood. Noted subset: CD45RA-negative fraction. The CDR3 region is CASSPSLAYEQYF. CDR3 sequence (DNA): TGTGCCAGCAGCCCAAGTTTGGCCTACGAGCAGTACTTC.